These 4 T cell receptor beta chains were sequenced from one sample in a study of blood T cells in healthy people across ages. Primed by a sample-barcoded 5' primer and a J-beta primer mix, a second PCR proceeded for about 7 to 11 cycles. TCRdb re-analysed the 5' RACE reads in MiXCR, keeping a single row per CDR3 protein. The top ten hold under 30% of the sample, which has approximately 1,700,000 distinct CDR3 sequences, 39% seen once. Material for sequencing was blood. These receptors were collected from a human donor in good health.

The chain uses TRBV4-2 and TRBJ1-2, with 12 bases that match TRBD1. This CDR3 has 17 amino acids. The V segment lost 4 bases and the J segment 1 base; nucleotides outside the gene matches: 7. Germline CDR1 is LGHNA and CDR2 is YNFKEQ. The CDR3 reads CASSPPGQGALNYGYTF. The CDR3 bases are TGTGCCAGCAGCCCTCCGGGACAGGGGGCACTTAACTATGGCTACACCTTC.

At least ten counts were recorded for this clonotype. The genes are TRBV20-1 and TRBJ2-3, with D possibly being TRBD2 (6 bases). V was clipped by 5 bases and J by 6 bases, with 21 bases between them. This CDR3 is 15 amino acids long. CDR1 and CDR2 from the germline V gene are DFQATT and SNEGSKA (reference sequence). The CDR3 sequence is CSADLGAGRWDTQYF. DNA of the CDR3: TGCAGTGCTGACCTTGGGGCGGGGCGGTGGGATACGCAGTATTTT.

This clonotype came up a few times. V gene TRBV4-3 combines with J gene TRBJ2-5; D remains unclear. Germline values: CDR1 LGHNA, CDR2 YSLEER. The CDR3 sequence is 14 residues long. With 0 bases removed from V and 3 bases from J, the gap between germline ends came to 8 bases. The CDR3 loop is CASSQDGFEETQYF. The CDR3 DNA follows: TGCGCCAGCAGCCAAGATGGTTTCGAAGAGACCCAGTACTTC.

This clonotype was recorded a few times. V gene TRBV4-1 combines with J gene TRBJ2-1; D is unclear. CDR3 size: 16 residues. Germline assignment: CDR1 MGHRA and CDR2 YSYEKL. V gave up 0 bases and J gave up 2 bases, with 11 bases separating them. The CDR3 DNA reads TGCGCCAGCAGCCAAGAACCGCCCGAAACCTACAATGAGCAGTTCTTC. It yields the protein CASSQEPPETYNEQFF.